The 16 T cell receptor beta chains below were found in one sample sequenced in a study of cytomegalovirus exposure and HLA in healthy donors. It was with 60 Vbeta and 13 Jbeta primers that the PCR ran. Here immunoSEQ multiplex PCR was the method, and the copy in TCRdb shows in-frame clones only, minus some. The sample gives more than 95,000 clones, under 85% of which show up once; 1% to 1.5% is in the top ten. Material: PBMCs. Receptors originate from a man between 25 and 39 years old in good health and CMV-seronegative.

The chain employs TRBV27 and TRBJ1-3; unclear D gene. Trimming pared 8 bases from V and 0 bases from J, leaving 8 bases between. Per the germline V gene, CDR1 is MNHEY and CDR2 is SMNVEV (reference sequence). The length of the CDR3 is 13 residues. As DNA, the CDR3 is TGTGCCAGCGCGGCCCACTCTGGAAACACCATATATTTT. It codes for CASAAHSGNTIYF.

The rearrangement joins TRBV19 to TRBJ2-3, with D possibly being TRBD2 (6 bases). Germline V lookup: CDR1 LNHDA, CDR2 SQIVND (reference sequence). The germline V and J ends were trimmed by 2 bases and 0 bases, with 15 bases remaining between them. CDR3 length: 17 amino acids. The CDR3 sequence: CASSIPSVGISTDTQYF. CDR3 bases: TGTGCCAGTAGTATACCTAGCGTGGGGATAAGCACAGATACGCAGTATTTT.

The rearrangement joins TRBV11-2 to TRBJ2-5, with 8 bases identical to TRBD2. Trimming cost V 2 bases and J 4 bases; bases outside gene matches: 15. This CDR3 is 18 amino acids long. Per germline, CDR1 SGHAT and CDR2 FQNNGV. CDR3 DNA sequence: TGTGCCAGCAGCTTATCGTTTTTAGCGGGGATTAGGCCAGAGACCCAGTACTTC. Translating gives CASSLSFLAGIRPETQYF. Combining the CDR3 with reference TRBV11-2 and TRBJ2-5 gives the whole variable domain EAGVAQSPRYKIIEKRQSVAFWCNPISGHATLYWYQQILGQGPKLLIQFQNNGVVDDSQLPKDRFSAERLKGVDSTLKIQPAKLEDSAVYLCASSLSFLAGIRPETQYFGPGTRLLVL.

The chain joins TRBV4-3 to TRBJ1-4, with D perhaps matching TRBD1 (6 bases). The CDR3 loop spans 18 amino acids. Germline assignment: CDR1 LGHNA and CDR2 YSLEER. Trimming took off 3 bases at V and 3 bases at J, with 20 bases between the two ends. The chain's CDR3 is CASSQGLITGSANEKLFF. CDR3 DNA: TGCGCCAGCAGCCAGGGGCTAATAACAGGGTCGGCTAATGAAAAACTGTTTTTT.

The rearrangement uses TRBV29-1 and TRBJ1-1; no firm D call. The CDR3 has 13 amino acids. V was shortened by 7 bases and J by 0 bases, with 12 bases between the two germline ends. Germline CDR1 SQVTM, CDR2 ANQGSEA. This CDR3 reads CSGEGGMNTEAFF. CDR3 bases: TGCAGCGGAGAGGGAGGCATGAACACTGAAGCTTTCTTT. Filled out from reference TRBV29-1 and TRBJ1-1, the complete variable domain reads SAVISQKPSRDICQRGTSLTIQCQVDSQVTMMFWYRQQPGQSLTLIATANQGSEATYESGFVIDKFPISRPNLTFSTLTVSNMSPEDSSIYLCSGEGGMNTEAFFGQGTRLTVV.

The chain has TRBV10-3 and TRBJ2-5, with TRBD2 matching 9 bases. The germline gives CDR1 ENHRY, CDR2 SYGVKD. The junction had 6 bases not matched to a gene; V was cut back by 5 bases and J by 5 bases. This CDR3 comprises 14 residues. The CDR3 loop reads CAISTGTSYETQYF. CDR3 sequence (DNA): TGTGCCATCAGTACCGGGACTAGCTATGAGACCCAGTACTTC.

The chain combines TRBV6-5 with TRBJ1-2; possible D gene TRBD1, 6 bases. With 6 bases removed from V and 3 bases from J, the gap between germline ends came to 14 bases. The CDR3 runs 14 residues. Per germline, CDR1 MNHEY and CDR2 SVGAGI. For the CDR3, the DNA is TGTGCCAGCAGCAAAGGGGGTCTCGACTATGGCTACACCTTC. Translated: CASSKGGLDYGYTF.

The table lists this clone with a few counts. This chain uses TRBV6-5 with TRBJ2-1, with 8 bases fitting TRBD2. Germline V lookup: CDR1 MNHEY, CDR2 SVGAGI. Trimming at V came to 6 bases and at J to 15 bases, leaving 7 bases not matched to a gene. The CDR3 is made up of 11 amino acids. Here the CDR3 reads CASRRREVTFF. CDR3 nucleotides: TGTGCCAGCAGACGGCGGGAGGTCACGTTCTTC.

Here the CDR3 DNA reads TGTGCCAGTACCCAAGCGGGAGGTAAACAAGAGACCCAGTACTTC. It encodes CASTQAGGKQETQYF. This chain uses TRBV19 with TRBJ2-5, with 9 bases identical to TRBD2. CDR3 size: 15 residues. V shed 7 bases, J shed 2 bases, and the junction held 8 bases outside the gene matches. CDR1 and CDR2 from the germline V gene are LNHDA and SQIVND (reference sequence).

V and J are TRBV18 and TRBJ1-2; TRBD1 matches at 8 bases. Per the germline V gene, CDR1 is KGHSH and CDR2 is LQKENI. With V trimmed by 3 bases and J by 6 bases, 6 bases remained unmatched. The length of the CDR3 is 14 residues. The CDR3 reads CASSPETGVNGYTF. CDR3 nucleotide sequence: TGTGCCAGCTCACCGGAGACAGGGGTGAATGGCTACACCTTC.

The chain recombines TRBV7-9 with TRBJ2-5, with D tentatively TRBD1 (6 bases). V was cut by 4 bases and J by 2 bases, with 11 bases left in between. Per germline, CDR1 SEHNR and CDR2 FQNEAQ (reference sequence). The CDR3 is made up of 14 amino acids. DNA for the CDR3: TGTGCCAGCAGCTCACCGCAGGGGCAAGAGACCCAGTACTTC. It is translated as CASSSPQGQETQYF. The whole variable domain, remainder taken from reference TRBV7-9 and TRBJ2-5, is DTGVSQNPRHKITKRGQNVTFRCDPISEHNRLYWYRQTLGQGPEFLTYFQNEAQLEKSRLLSDRFSAERPKGSFSTLEIQRTEQGDSAMYLCASSSPQGQETQYFGPGTRLLVL.

This clone is a singleton in its sample. V and J are TRBV4-1 and TRBJ2-7; 8 bases align to TRBD2. The CDR3 runs to 16 residues. Trimming at V came to 0 bases and at J to 5 bases, leaving 9 bases not matched to a gene. Germline CDR1 reads MGHRA; CDR2 reads YSYEKL. The CDR3 nucleotides are TGCGCCAGCAGCCAAGATCGGGAGGGGTTCCTTGACGAGCAGTACTTC. Encoded protein: CASSQDREGFLDEQYF.

The J gene is TRBJ2-1, the V gene TRBV18; the match to TRBD1 covers 7 bases. Germline V gene data show CDR1 as KGHSH and CDR2 as LQKENI. V was clipped by 9 bases and J by 7 bases; unmatched bases: 15. This CDR3 region has 15 residues. CDR3 in amino acids: CASRQDRESGNEQFF. The DNA of the CDR3 is TGTGCCAGTCGTCAAGACAGGGAATCGGGGAATGAGCAGTTCTTC.

The V gene is TRBV18, the J gene TRBJ2-1; 7 positions agree with TRBD1. The CDR3 loop spans 15 amino acids. The germline gives CDR1 KGHSH, CDR2 LQKENI. V was pared by 7 bases and J by 4 bases, with 10 bases of the junction left unmatched. The CDR3 reads CASLHSRDRYNEQFF. CDR3 DNA: TGTGCCAGCTTACATAGCCGGGACAGATACAATGAGCAGTTCTTC.

The chain links TRBV13 to TRBJ1-1; D is ambiguous. Germline V gene sequence: CDR1 PRHDT, CDR2 FYEKMQ (reference sequence). This CDR3 has 11 residues. Deletions cut 3 bases from V and 8 bases from J, with 7 bases between. Written as DNA, the CDR3 is TGTGCCAGCAGCTTCGGCAGGGAAGCTTTCTTT. The encoded protein is CASSFGREAFF. Combining the CDR3 with reference TRBV13 and TRBJ1-1 gives the whole variable domain AAGVIQSPRHLIKEKRETATLKCYPIPRHDTVYWYQQGPGQDPQFLISFYEKMQSDKGSIPDRFSAQQFSDYHSELNMSSLELGDSALYFCASSFGREAFFGQGTRLTVV.

This clone was recorded a few times. The V gene is TRBV10-3, the J gene TRBJ2-1; 7 bases line up with TRBD2. Germline CDR1 and CDR2: ENHRY and SYGVKD. The CDR3 loop spans 15 amino acids. Losses at the gene ends were 6 bases for V and 3 bases for J; bases not matched to a gene: 8. The CDR3 protein is CAISSSGGGYNEQFF. The CDR3, as DNA: TGTGCCATCAGCTCTTCGGGGGGAGGCTACAATGAGCAGTTCTTC.